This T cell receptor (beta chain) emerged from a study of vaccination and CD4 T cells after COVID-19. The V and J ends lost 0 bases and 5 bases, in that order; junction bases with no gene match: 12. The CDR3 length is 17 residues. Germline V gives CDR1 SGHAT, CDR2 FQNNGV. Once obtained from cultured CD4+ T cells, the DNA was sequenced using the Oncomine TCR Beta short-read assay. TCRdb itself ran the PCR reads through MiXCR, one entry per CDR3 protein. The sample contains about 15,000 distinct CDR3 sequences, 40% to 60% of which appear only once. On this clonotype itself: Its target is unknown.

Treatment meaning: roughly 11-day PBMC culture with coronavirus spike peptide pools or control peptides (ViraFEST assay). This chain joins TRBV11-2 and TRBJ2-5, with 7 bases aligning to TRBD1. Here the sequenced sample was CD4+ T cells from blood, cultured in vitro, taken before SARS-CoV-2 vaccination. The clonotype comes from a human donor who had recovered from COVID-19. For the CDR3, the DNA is TGTGCCAGCAGCTTAGATCCTAGACCCAACAGGGGTGAGACCCAGTACTTC. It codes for CASSLDPRPNRGETQYF.